Below are 29 T cell receptor beta chains sequenced from a single sample in a study of T cells of healthy individuals. TCRdb itself ran the 5' RACE reads through MiXCR, one entry per CDR3 protein. This sample carries tens of thousands of distinct CDR3 sequences, 15% to 20% of them seen once, and the ten largest clones take about 4.7%. These receptor sequences come from a human donor in good health.

This clonotype was recorded many times. This chain connects TRBV7-9 to TRBJ1-5, with a possible D match to TRBD1 (5 bases). The germline gives CDR1 SEHNR, CDR2 FQNEAQ (reference sequence). V gave up 3 bases and J gave up 5 bases, with 11 bases separating them. The CDR3 totals 14 residues. In nucleotides, the CDR3 is TGTGCCAGCAGCTTGGGGCAGGGTGATCAGCCCCAGCATTTT. This sequence encodes CASSLGQGDQPQHF.

A few counts support this clonotype. The rearrangement joins TRBV7-2 to TRBJ2-1, with D possibly being TRBD2 (6 bases). The germline V gene encodes CDR1 SGHTA and CDR2 FQGNSA. Trimming cost V 1 base and J 1 base, with 8 bases left between them. This CDR3 region has 15 residues. The CDR3 nucleotides are TGTGCCAGCAGCTTAGGGGACTTATCCTACAATGAGCAGTTCTTC. Protein product: CASSLGDLSYNEQFF.

At least ten counts were recorded for this clonotype. The chain carries TRBV19 and TRBJ1-5; D perhaps matches TRBD1 (5 bases). The V and J ends lost 3 bases and 7 bases respectively, with 10 bases between them. There are 13 residues in the CDR3. The germline V gene has CDR1 LNHDA and CDR2 SQIVND (reference sequence). The CDR3 region has the DNA TGTGCCAGTAGTATCGCGGGGGGACAGCCCCAGCATTTT. This encodes CASSIAGGQPQHF.

This clonotype came up a few times. This chain links TRBV2 with TRBJ2-3; D might be TRBD1 or TRBD2, each matching 5 bases. The CDR3 sequence is 13 residues long. V lost 3 bases, J lost 6 bases, and 10 bases lay in between. CDR1 is SNHLY, CDR2 FYNNEI, per germline. As DNA, the CDR3 is TGTGCCAGCAGTGATAACGGGGCCGATACGCAGTATTTT. As protein: CASSDNGADTQYF.

Many counts were recorded for this clonotype. The chain joins TRBV12-3 or TRBV12-4 to TRBJ2-3; D is perhaps TRBD2 (5 bases). There are 13 residues in the CDR3. V shed 6 bases and J shed 1 base, with 8 bases lying between them. The CDR3 coding sequence is TGTGCCAGCAGGCGGACTGGCACAGATACGCAGTATTTT. Translating it yields CASRRTGTDTQYF.

This clonotype appeared many times. The chain joins TRBV2 to TRBJ1-1; TRBD1 aligns across 8 bases. Germline V gene data show CDR1 as SNHLY and CDR2 as FYNNEI. Trimming took 7 bases from V and 1 from J; bases not matched to a gene: 5. The CDR3 covers 14 residues. The CDR3 bases are TGTGCCAGCAACGCCCAGGGGGCGAACACTGAAGCTTTCTTT. It encodes CASNAQGANTEAFF.

This clonotype was seen a few times. The V gene is TRBV7-2, the J gene TRBJ2-3, with TRBD2 matching 8 bases. V gave up 2 bases and J gave up 1 base; unmatched junction bases: 8. The CDR3 contains 17 residues. CDR1 and CDR2 (germline): SGHTA, FQGNSA. The DNA for the CDR3 is TGTGCCAGCAGCTTACCCATAGCGGGGCCTCGCACAGATACGCAGTATTTT. It specifies CASSLPIAGPRTDTQYF.

This clonotype was recorded a few times. The rearrangement uses TRBV5-1 and TRBJ1-2, with TRBD1 matching over 8 bases. Losses at the gene ends were 3 bases for V and 4 bases for J; bases not matched to a gene: 5. The germline V gene has CDR1 SGHRS and CDR2 YFSETQ. This CDR3 spans 14 amino acids. CDR3 region: CASSSGGRAYGYTF. In DNA, the CDR3 is TGCGCCAGCAGCTCAGGGGGCCGGGCCTATGGCTACACCTTC. Based on the CDR3 plus reference TRBV5-1 and TRBJ1-2, the full variable domain is KAGVTQTPRYLIKTRGQQVTLSCSPISGHRSVSWYQQTPGQGLQFLFEYFSETQRNKGNFPGRFSGRQFSNSRSEMNVSTLELGDSALYLCASSSGGRAYGYTFGSGTRLTVV.

This clonotype was counted many times. The chain employs TRBV29-1 and TRBJ1-2, with D tentatively TRBD1 (6 bases). V was cut by 5 bases and J by 8 bases, with 15 bases left in between. CDR3 length: 12 residues. Germline CDR1 reads SQVTM; CDR2 reads ANQGSEA. In DNA, the CDR3 is TGCAGCGTTACGGGGGCAACTTACGGCTACACCTTC. As protein: CSVTGATYGYTF. The complete variable domain, with remaining parts taken from reference TRBV29-1 and TRBJ1-2, reads SAVISQKPSRDICQRGTSLTIQCQVDSQVTMMFWYRQQPGQSLTLIATANQGSEATYESGFVIDKFPISRPNLTFSTLTVSNMSPEDSSIYLCSVTGATYGYTFGSGTRLTVV.

Only a few counts were recorded for this clonotype. In DNA, the CDR3 is TGTGCCAGCAGGCTCCCCGGGGTAGGCACTGAAGCTTTCTTT. It codes for CASRLPGVGTEAFF. The chain combines TRBV28 with TRBJ1-1; D not resolved. CDR3 size: 14 residues. The germline V gene has CDR1 MDHEN and CDR2 SYDVKM. Trimming removed 6 bases at V and 4 bases at J, with 15 bases between.

The chain employs TRBV25-1 and TRBJ2-3, with 7 nucleotides matching TRBD2. Trimming at V came to 2 bases and at J to 4 bases, leaving 6 bases not matched to a gene. The CDR3 sequence is 15 residues long. CDR1 MGHDK and CDR2 SYGVNS come from the germline V gene. CDR3 region: CASSEQAGRADTQYF. CDR3 nucleotide sequence: TGTGCCAGCAGTGAACAGGCGGGGAGGGCAGATACGCAGTATTTT.

This clonotype was observed a few times. The chain recombines TRBV9 with TRBJ2-2, with D maybe TRBD2 (6 bases). CDR3 length: 14 residues. V was pared by 6 bases and J by 2 bases, with 11 bases between. CDR1 is SGDLS, CDR2 YYNGEE, per germline. CDR3 sequence (DNA): TGTGCCAGCACCTCCGGGAGCAACACCGGGGAGCTGTTTTTT. Protein sequence: CASTSGSNTGELFF.

This clonotype showed up many times. The chain recombines TRBV9 with TRBJ1-1; maybe TRBD1 (5 bases). There are 14 residues in the CDR3. V shed 4 bases and J shed 3 bases, with 13 bases lying between them. Germline CDR1 is SGDLS and CDR2 is YYNGEE. The CDR3 DNA sequence: TGTGCCAGCAGCCCTACAGGAGGCGACACTGAAGCTTTCTTT. Its protein is CASSPTGGDTEAFF.

In its sample, this clonotype was seen a few times. The chain employs TRBV20-1 and TRBJ2-2; D call uncertain. CDR3 length equals 14 residues. V lost 2 bases to trimming and J lost 0 bases, with 7 bases between them. Germline CDR1 DFQATT, CDR2 SNEGSKA (reference sequence). CDR3 in DNA: TGCAGTGCTAGACGCCAAACGAACACCGGGGAGCTGTTTTTT. It codes for CSARRQTNTGELFF.

This rearrangement joins TRBV19 to TRBJ2-1; no firm D call. Between the trimmed V and J ends, which lost 7 bases and 0 bases, there was a span of 16 bases. Germline CDR1 and CDR2: LNHDA and SQIVND (reference sequence). The CDR3 is 16 residues long. DNA of the CDR3: TGTGCCAGTACCCCCCCTCTCTGGAGCTCCTACAATGAGCAGTTCTTC. Translation: CASTPPLWSSYNEQFF.

V gene TRBV7-2 combines with J gene TRBJ1-5; 11 bases align to TRBD1. V trimming: 3 bases; J trimming: 4 bases; junction bases outside the gene matches: 5. The CDR3 spans 16 residues. Germline V lookup: CDR1 SGHTA, CDR2 FQGNSA. CDR3 sequence reads: CASSFPDRGPNQPQHF. The CDR3 bases are TGTGCCAGCAGCTTTCCGGACAGGGGGCCTAATCAGCCCCAGCATTTT. The entire variable domain, with the rest obtained from reference TRBV7-2 and TRBJ1-5, is as follows: GAGVSQSPSNKVTEKGKDVELRCDPISGHTALYWYRQSLGQGLEFLIYFQGNSAPDKSGLPSDRFSAERTGGSVSTLTIQRTQQEDSAVYLCASSFPDRGPNQPQHFGDGTRLSIL.

This clonotype was counted a few times. The chain uses TRBV7-2 and TRBJ2-3, with D possibly matching TRBD1 (6 bases). Trimming removed 3 bases from V and 4 bases from J, with 11 bases in between. The CDR3 has 14 residues. Germline values: CDR1 SGHTA, CDR2 FQGNSA. The CDR3 bases are TGTGCCAGCAGCTTGAGGGGGTGGCCAGATACGCAGTATTTT. This sequence encodes CASSLRGWPDTQYF.

This sequence joins TRBV29-1 and TRBJ2-3, with 9 positions matching TRBD2. The CDR3 runs 13 residues. V trimming: 6 bases; J trimming: 5 bases; junction bases outside the gene matches: 6. Per the germline V gene, CDR1 is SQVTM and CDR2 is ANQGSEA. The CDR3 DNA reads TGCAGCGTCCAGACTAGCGGTTTAGATACGCAGTATTTT. Translating it yields CSVQTSGLDTQYF.

V usage is TRBV5-1 and J usage is TRBJ2-2; D gene uncertain. V lost 5 bases and J lost 1, with 6 bases in between. The CDR3 consists of 13 residues. From germline, CDR1 is SGHRS and CDR2 YFSETQ. The CDR3, as DNA: TGCGCCAGCAGTTCAGGGAACACCGGGGAGCTGTTTTTT. It yields the protein CASSSGNTGELFF.

Ten or more counts support this clonotype. The chain employs TRBV9 and TRBJ1-6; the D gene is possibly TRBD1 (5 bases). The CDR3 is 14 residues long. Per the germline V gene, CDR1 is SGDLS and CDR2 is YYNGEE. Trimming pared 2 bases from V and 7 bases from J, leaving 10 bases between. As DNA, the CDR3 is TGTGCCAGCAGCGTGGACATGACAAATTCACCCCTCCACTTT. Its protein is CASSVDMTNSPLHF.

This clonotype has a handful of counts. Sequence at one end of the junction differs from germline and may be a read error. The chain has TRBV20-1 and TRBJ1-2; D remains unclear. The CDR3 is made up of 12 amino acids. Germline V CDR1 and CDR2: DFQATT, SNEGSKA (reference sequence). The CDR3 reads CSARGQLYGYTF. The CDR3 DNA is TGCAGTGCCAGAGGTCAGCTCTATGGCTACACCTTC.

This clonotype was detected ten times or more. CDR3 bases: TGCGCCAGCAGCGTACGGTATAGCAATCAGCCCCAGCATTTT. The encoded protein is CASSVRYSNQPQHF. The chain carries TRBV4-1 and TRBJ1-5, with D hard to call. Germline V lookup: CDR1 MGHRA, CDR2 YSYEKL. V lost 5 bases and J 0 bases, leaving 8 bases between the germline ends. This CDR3 is built from 14 residues.

The chain recombines TRBV5-1 with TRBJ1-1; D is possibly TRBD1 (5 bases). The CDR3 sequence is 13 residues long. Per the germline V gene, CDR1 is SGHRS and CDR2 is YFSETQ. Trimming removed 1 base at V and 7 bases at J, with 11 bases between. CDR3 residues: CASSLKIGVEAFF. CDR3 in DNA: TGCGCCAGCAGCTTGAAGATAGGGGTTGAAGCTTTCTTT.

In this sample, this clonotype turned up many times. The V and J genes are TRBV4-1 and TRBJ1-5; D gene ambiguous. V lost 0 bases and J 5 bases, leaving 20 bases between the germline ends. Germline assignment: CDR1 MGHRA and CDR2 YSYEKL. The CDR3 spans 18 residues. This CDR3 is CASSQDFGRLMEYQPQHF. DNA of the CDR3: TGCGCCAGCAGCCAAGATTTTGGGAGGTTAATGGAATATCAGCCCCAGCATTTT.

The CDR3: CASSLRRGTEAFF. The CDR3 DNA follows: TGTGCCAGCAGCTTAAGGAGGGGCACTGAAGCTTTCTTT. The chain links TRBV7-2 to TRBJ1-1; the D gene is possibly TRBD1 (5 bases). The V and J ends lost 2 bases and 4 bases respectively, with 8 bases between them. The CDR3 length is 13 residues. CDR1 and CDR2 (germline): SGHTA, FQGNSA.

As to this clonotype: Possible read error: a much larger clone is one base away. The gene calls are TRBV11-2 and TRBJ2-3; D gene unclear. This CDR3 spans 13 amino acids. Germline loops: CDR1 SGHAT, CDR2 FQNNGV. Here the CDR3 DNA reads TGTGTCAGCAGGCCAACAGCCACAGATACGCAGTATTTT. Translating it yields CVSRPTATDTQYF.

This clonotype was seen many times. The rearrangement uses TRBV25-1 and TRBJ2-3, with no clear D. This CDR3 is 13 amino acids long. Germline CDR1 is MGHDK and CDR2 is SYGVNS. Trimming cost V 5 bases and J 2 bases, with 8 bases left between them. The DNA for the CDR3 is TGTGCCAGCAGTACGGCCTACACAGATACGCAGTATTTT. Its translation is CASSTAYTDTQYF.

V gene TRBV5-1 combines with J gene TRBJ2-4; the match to TRBD1 covers 9 bases. In germline, CDR1 is SGHRS, CDR2 YFSETQ. V dropped 3 bases and J dropped 1; count of bases not matched to a gene: 5. The CDR3 spans 16 residues. As DNA, the CDR3 is TGCGCCAGCAGCTCACAGGGGGCTGGGGCCAAAAACATTCAGTACTTC. It encodes CASSSQGAGAKNIQYF.

This chain links TRBV5-5 with TRBJ2-1; D not resolved. The CDR3 totals 11 residues. Germline CDR1 is SGHKS and CDR2 is YYEKEE (reference sequence). V was cut by 4 bases and J by 15 bases, with 14 bases left in between. CDR3 residues: CASSVDRRPFF. Written as DNA, the CDR3 is TGTGCCAGCAGCGTAGACCGCCGTCCGTTCTTC.